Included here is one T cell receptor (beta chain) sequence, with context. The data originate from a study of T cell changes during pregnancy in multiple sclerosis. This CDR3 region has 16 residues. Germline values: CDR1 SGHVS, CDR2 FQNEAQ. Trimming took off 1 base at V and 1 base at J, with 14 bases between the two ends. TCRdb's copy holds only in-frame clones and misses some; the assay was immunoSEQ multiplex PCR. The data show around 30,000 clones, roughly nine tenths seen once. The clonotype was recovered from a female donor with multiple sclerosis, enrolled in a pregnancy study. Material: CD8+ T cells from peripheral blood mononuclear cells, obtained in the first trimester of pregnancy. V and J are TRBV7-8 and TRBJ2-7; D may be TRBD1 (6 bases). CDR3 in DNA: TGTGCCAGCAGCTTAGGGACAGCACACTCGTCCTACGAGCAGTACTTC. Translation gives CASSLGTAHSSYEQYF.